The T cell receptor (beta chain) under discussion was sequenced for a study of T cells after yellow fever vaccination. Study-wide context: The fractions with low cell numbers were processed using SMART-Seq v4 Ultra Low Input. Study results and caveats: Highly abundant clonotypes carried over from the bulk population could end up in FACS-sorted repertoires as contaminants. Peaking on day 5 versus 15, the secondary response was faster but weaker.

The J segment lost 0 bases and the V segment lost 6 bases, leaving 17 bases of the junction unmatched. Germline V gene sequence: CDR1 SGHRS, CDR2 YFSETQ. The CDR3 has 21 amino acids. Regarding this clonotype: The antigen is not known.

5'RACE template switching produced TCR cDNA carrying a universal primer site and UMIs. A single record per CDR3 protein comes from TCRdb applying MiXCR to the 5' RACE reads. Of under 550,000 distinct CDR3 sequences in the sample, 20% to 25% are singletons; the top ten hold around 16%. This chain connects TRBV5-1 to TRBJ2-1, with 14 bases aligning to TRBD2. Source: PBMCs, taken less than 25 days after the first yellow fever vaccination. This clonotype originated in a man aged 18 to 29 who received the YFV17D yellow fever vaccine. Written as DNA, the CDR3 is TGCGCCAGCAAGTCGTCAGGGGGTGGACTAGCGGGGGGTTACTCCTACAATGAGCAGTTCTTC. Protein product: CASKSSGGGLAGGYSYNEQFF.